These T cell receptor beta chains were read from a single sample in a study of blood T cell repertoires in COVID-19. TCRdb's table, derived via immunoSEQ multiplex PCR, lists solely in-frame clones and lacks some. The data hold about 360,000 clones, with approximately 87% observed a single time. Sequenced: PBMCs or T cells enriched from blood (not recorded which). These receptor sequences come from a man aged 25-45 years who had recovered from COVID-19. The CDR3 runs from the conserved cysteine through the conserved F or W. D genes are given only for firm matches. Size is omitted from some rows. Given values are once, few, many or a class for expanded clones.

d_call,v_call,j_call,clone_size,cdr3_nt,cdr3_aa
NA,TRBV19,TRBJ1-5,NA,TGTGCCAGTAGTATAGCGTCCCAGGGATTCCAGCCCCAGCATTTT,CASSIASQGFQPQHF
TRBD2,TRBV6-2/TRBV6-3,TRBJ2-1,once,TGTGCCAGCAGTTACACCTTAGCGGGGAATCCCTCCTGGGATGAGCAGTTCTTC,CASSYTLAGNPSWDEQFF
NA,TRBV3-1/TRBV3-2,TRBJ1-3,NA,TGTGCCAGCAGCCAAGATTTGAGCTCTGGAAACACCATATATTTT,CASSQDLSSGNTIYF
NA,TRBV29-1,TRBJ1-2,NA,TGCAGCGTTGGTGGGGGCGGGCAGTTAACTAACTATGGCTACACCTTC,CSVGGGGQLTNYGYTF
NA,TRBV3-1/TRBV3-2,TRBJ1-2,once,TGTGCCAGCAGATCCGGGGAGGGGTCCCTAAACTATGGCTACACCTTC,CASRSGEGSLNYGYTF
NA,TRBV2,TRBJ1-6,NA,TGTGCCAGCAGTGAAGCAGAGTTTTCCAATTCACCCCTCCACTTT,CASSEAEFSNSPLHF
NA,TRBV24-1,TRBJ1-2,few,TGTGCCACCAGTGATCCAACTTCCTCGGAGGGCTACACCTTC,CATSDPTSSEGYTF
TRBD2,TRBV3-1/TRBV3-2,TRBJ2-5,NA,TGTGCCAGCAGCCCCACCGCCGCGGGGGGTCAAGAGACCCAGTACTTC,CASSPTAAGGQETQYF
NA,TRBV7-9,TRBJ1-5,few,TGTGCCAGCAGTTATACCTGGGCCAGGGCTGATCAGCCCCAGCATTTT,CASSYTWARADQPQHF
NA,TRBV12-3/TRBV12-4,TRBJ1-5,NA,TGTGCCAGCAAGGGCGGGGATCAGCCCCAGCATTTT,CASKGGDQPQHF
TRBD1,TRBV4-1,TRBJ1-1,NA,TGCGCCAGCAGACCGGCGGAGGGGGCGACTGAAGCTTTCTTT,CASRPAEGATEAFF
TRBD2,TRBV30,TRBJ2-1,NA,TGTGCCTGGAGTAGAAGGTTAGCGGGGGGAAATGAGCAGTTCTTC,CAWSRRLAGGNEQFF
TRBD1,TRBV6-5,TRBJ2-7,NA,TGTGCCAGCAACCCGGGACAGAGAGCCTACGAGCAGTACTTC,CASNPGQRAYEQYF
TRBD1,TRBV19,TRBJ1-1,NA,TGTGCCAGTATCGACAGGGGCCTTTCGGCTGAAGCTTTCTTT,CASIDRGLSAEAFF
TRBD1,TRBV5-1,TRBJ2-7,NA,TGCGCCAGCAGCTTGGCGGGACAGAGCTCCTACGAGCAGTACTTC,CASSLAGQSSYEQYF
TRBD1,TRBV24-1,TRBJ2-1,NA,TGTGCCACCAGTCACACCGGGACAGCCACAAATGAGCAGTTCTTC,CATSHTGTATNEQFF
NA,TRBV2,TRBJ1-5,NA,TGTGCCAGCAGTGAACGCAGATTTAATCAGCCCCAGCATTTT,CASSERRFNQPQHF
NA,TRBV5-5,TRBJ1-5,few,TGTGCCAGCAGCTTGGGACAGAATCAGCCCCAGCATTTT,CASSLGQNQPQHF
NA,TRBV7-9,TRBJ1-2,many,TGTGCCAGCAGCTTAGTTAACAGGGAGACCTATGGCTACACCTTC,CASSLVNRETYGYTF
NA,TRBV20-1,TRBJ1-2,NA,TGCGCAGGGGCCGGTGGCTACACCTTC,CAGAGGYTF
TRBD1,TRBV30,TRBJ2-7,NA,TGTGCCTGGAAGCCGACAGGGCCTGCCTACGAGCAGTACTTC,CAWKPTGPAYEQYF
NA,TRBV10-3,TRBJ1-2,few,TGTGCCATCTACGTCGGGGGGCAGGTAACGGTCAGTGGCTACACCTTC,CAIYVGGQVTVSGYTF
NA,TRBV11-2,TRBJ2-2,NA,TGTGCCAGCAGCTCCCGGTCCACCGGGGAGCTGTTTTTT,CASSSRSTGELFF
NA,TRBV6-5,TRBJ1-3,NA,TGTGCCAGCAGTTCAGGTGGAAACACCATATATTTT,CASSSGGNTIYF
TRBD1,TRBV7-2,TRBJ1-2,NA,TGTGCCAGCAGCTTGTCGCAGGACAGGGGAGGAGGCGGCTACACCTTC,CASSLSQDRGGGGYTF
NA,TRBV3-1/TRBV3-2,TRBJ1-1,NA,TGTGCCAGCAGCCAAGTGGCAGGGAGGAATGAAGCTTTCTTT,CASSQVAGRNEAFF
TRBD1,TRBV19,TRBJ1-5,NA,TGTGCCAGTAGTACCAACGACAGGGCGGTTCAGCCCCAGCATTTT,CASSTNDRAVQPQHF
TRBD1,TRBV19,TRBJ1-2,once,TGTGCCAGTAGTGTCACAGGGGTCAACTATGGCTACACCTTC,CASSVTGVNYGYTF
NA,TRBV19,TRBJ2-7,NA,TGTGCCAGTAGTGGGGTGCTCCAGGGCGAGCAGTACTTC,CASSGVLQGEQYF
NA,TRBV10-3,TRBJ2-7,NA,TGTGCCATTAGGGACGGACTATCCTACGAGCAGTACTTC,CAIRDGLSYEQYF
NA,TRBV7-2,TRBJ2-2,NA,TGTGCCAGCAGCTTAGCTGGCGGGCTAAACACCGGGGAGCTGTTTTTT,CASSLAGGLNTGELFF
NA,TRBV18,TRBJ1-3,NA,TGTGCCAGCTCAGCCGGGATTAACTCTGGAAACACCATATATTTT,CASSAGINSGNTIYF
NA,TRBV27,TRBJ1-4,NA,TGTGCCAGCTGTTCCTCTCGGGAAATTAGTGAAAAACTGTTTTTT,CASCSSREISEKLFF
NA,TRBV6-1,TRBJ1-6,NA,TGTGCCAGCAGTGAATTATTAGGGGGTCGCTCCTATAATTCACCCCTCCACTTT,CASSELLGGRSYNSPLHF
NA,TRBV4-1,TRBJ1-1,NA,TGCGCCAGCAGCCAAGGGTCCTCAGGGGCCTTAGGGAACACTGAAGCTTTCTTT,CASSQGSSGALGNTEAFF
NA,TRBV7-9,TRBJ1-1,NA,TGTGCCAGCAGCTACAGGTTAATGCCGAACACTGAAGCTTTCTTT,CASSYRLMPNTEAFF
NA,TRBV4-1,TRBJ1-2,NA,TGCGCCAGCAGCCAGATGAAGAACTCTGGCTACACCTTC,CASSQMKNSGYTF
TRBD2,TRBV28,TRBJ2-1,NA,TGTGCCAGCAGCACGTACCCGGGACTAGCTTCTCTGAGCTCCTACAATGAGCAGTTCTTC,CASSTYPGLASLSSYNEQFF
NA,TRBV10-3,TRBJ2-2,NA,TGTGCCATCCCCCGGGGGGCGGTCACCGGGGAGCTGTTTTTT,CAIPRGAVTGELFF
NA,TRBV5-5,TRBJ1-3,NA,TGTGCCAGCAGCTATCCCACGGCAGAAAGGGGCTCTGGAAACACCATATATTTT,CASSYPTAERGSGNTIYF
TRBD1,TRBV5-5,TRBJ1-2,NA,TGTGCCAGCAGCCAGGGACAGGGCCTGCCCTCTAACTATGGCTACACCTTC,CASSQGQGLPSNYGYTF
NA,TRBV23-1,TRBJ1-3,NA,TGCGCCAGCAGTCTCTTATTCGGAAACACCATATATTTT,CASSLLFGNTIYF
NA,TRBV6-1,TRBJ1-2,NA,TGTGCCAGCAGTGACCAGAGCCAGACAGCTAACTATGGCTACACCTTC,CASSDQSQTANYGYTF
TRBD1,TRBV30,TRBJ1-5,NA,TGTGCCTGGGGACAGGGGTGGCAGCCCCAGCATTTT,CAWGQGWQPQHF
TRBD2,TRBV7-9,TRBJ2-5,NA,TGTGCCAGCAGCAATCGGACTAGCGGGGGGGTTCGGACCCAGTACTTC,CASSNRTSGGVRTQYF
NA,TRBV5-6,TRBJ2-1,NA,TGTGCCAGCAGCTTTTTTCTCTCCTACAATGAGCAGTTCTTC,CASSFFLSYNEQFF
NA,TRBV9,TRBJ1-1,NA,TGTGCCAGCAGCGTAGATAAGAACACTGAAGCTTTCTTT,CASSVDKNTEAFF
TRBD1,TRBV6-5,TRBJ2-7,NA,TGTGCCAGCAGCTACTGGACAGGGGGCTACGAGCAGTACTTC,CASSYWTGGYEQYF
TRBD1,TRBV16,TRBJ1-1,NA,TGTGCCAGCAGCCGCTCCCGACAGGGTGTCTCTGAAGCTTTCTTT,CASSRSRQGVSEAFF
NA,TRBV19,TRBJ1-5,NA,TGTGCCAGTAGTCCCCGAGGACAGATTAGCAATCAGCCCCAGCATTTT,CASSPRGQISNQPQHF
TRBD2,TRBV2,TRBJ2-1,once,TGTGCCAGCAGTTCGACTAGCGGGGGGGCCTTCGACAATGAGCAGTTCTTC,CASSSTSGGAFDNEQFF